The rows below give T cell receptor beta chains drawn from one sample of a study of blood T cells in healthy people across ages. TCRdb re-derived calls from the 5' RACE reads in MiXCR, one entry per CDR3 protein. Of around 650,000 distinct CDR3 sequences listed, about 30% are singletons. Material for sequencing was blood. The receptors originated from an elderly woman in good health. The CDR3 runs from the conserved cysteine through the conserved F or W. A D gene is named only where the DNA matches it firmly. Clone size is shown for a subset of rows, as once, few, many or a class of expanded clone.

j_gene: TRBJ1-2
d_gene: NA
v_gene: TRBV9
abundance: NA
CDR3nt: TGTGCCAGCAGCCCTAGCGGGGTCTATGGCTACACCTTC
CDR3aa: CASSPSGVYGYTF

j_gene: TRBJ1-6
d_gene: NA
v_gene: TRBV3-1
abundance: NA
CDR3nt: TGTGCCAGCAGCCAAGCGCTCGGGAGCTCCTATAATTCACCCCTCCACTTT
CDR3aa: CASSQALGSSYNSPLHF

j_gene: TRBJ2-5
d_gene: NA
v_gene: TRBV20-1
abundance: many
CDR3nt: TGCAGTGCTGCCCGGCCTGGAAGCCAAGAGACCCAGTACTTC
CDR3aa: CSAARPGSQETQYF

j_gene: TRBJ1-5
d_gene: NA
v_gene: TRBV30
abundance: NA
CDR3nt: TGTGCCTGGAGTGTCCCCGACTTTAATAGCAATCAGCCCCAGCATTTT
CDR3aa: CAWSVPDFNSNQPQHF

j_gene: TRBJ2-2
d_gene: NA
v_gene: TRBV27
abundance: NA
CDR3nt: TGTGCCAGCAGTACAAGCGACACTGCCACCGGGGAGCTGTTTTTT
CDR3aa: CASSTSDTATGELFF

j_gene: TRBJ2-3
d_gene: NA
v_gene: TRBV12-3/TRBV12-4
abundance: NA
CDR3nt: TGTGCCAGCAGTAAAAGGGGGGGGCCAGATACGCAGTATTTT
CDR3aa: CASSKRGGPDTQYF

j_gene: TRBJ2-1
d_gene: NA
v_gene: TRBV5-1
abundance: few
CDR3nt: TGCGCCAGCAGCTTGGGGCAGAAGGAGGGCCCCTACAATGAGCAGTTCTTC
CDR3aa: CASSLGQKEGPYNEQFF

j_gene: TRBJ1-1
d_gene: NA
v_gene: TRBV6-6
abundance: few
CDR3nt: TGTGCCAGCAGTACGAGAGAGGGGCGTCCTGAAGCTTTCTTT
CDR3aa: CASSTREGRPEAFF

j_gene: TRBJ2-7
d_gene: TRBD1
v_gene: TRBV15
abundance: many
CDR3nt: TGTGCCACCAGCACTGGGGACAGTAGAGGCGAGCAGTACTTC
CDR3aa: CATSTGDSRGEQYF

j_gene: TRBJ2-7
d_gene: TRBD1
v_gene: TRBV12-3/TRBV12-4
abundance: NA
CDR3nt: TGTGCCAGCACCCGCGGGACAGGGGATCACTACGAGCAGTACTTC
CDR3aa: CASTRGTGDHYEQYF

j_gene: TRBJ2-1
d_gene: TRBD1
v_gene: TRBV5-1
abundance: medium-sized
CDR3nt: TGCGCCAGCAGCTTTACAGGGGGCTCGAGGAATGAGCAGTTCTTC
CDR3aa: CASSFTGGSRNEQFF

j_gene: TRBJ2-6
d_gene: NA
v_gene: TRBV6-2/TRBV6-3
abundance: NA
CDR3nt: TGTGCCAGCACCTCAAAGGGGCACAGCTTCTCTGGGGCCAACGTCCTGACTTTC
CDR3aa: CASTSKGHSFSGANVLTF

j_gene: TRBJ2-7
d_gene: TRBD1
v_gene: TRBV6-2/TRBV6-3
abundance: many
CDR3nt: TGTGCCAGCAGTTCCCCGGGACAGGGGGTCCCCGAGCAGTACTTC
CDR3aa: CASSSPGQGVPEQYF

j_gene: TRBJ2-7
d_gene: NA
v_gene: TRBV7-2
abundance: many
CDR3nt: TGTGCCAGCAGCTTGCGGAACGAGCAGTACTTC
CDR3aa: CASSLRNEQYF

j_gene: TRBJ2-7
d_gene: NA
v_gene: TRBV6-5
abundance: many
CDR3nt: TGTGCCAGCAGTGCGGGGCTTTTGGGGGAGCAGTACTTC
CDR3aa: CASSAGLLGEQYF

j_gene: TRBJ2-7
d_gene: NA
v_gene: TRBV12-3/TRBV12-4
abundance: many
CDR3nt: TGTGCCAGCAGTTCGGCGCCCTACGAGCAGTACTTC
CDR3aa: CASSSAPYEQYF